The rows below give T cell receptor beta chains drawn from one sample of a study of control samples from healthy donors and cancer patients. Generated by immunoSEQ multiplex PCR, the TCRdb table keeps only in-frame clones and is missing some. The table has 150,000 or so clones, 90% to 95% seen once. The sample was blood. The receptors come from a man between 18 and 35 years old in good health. The CDR3 runs from the conserved cysteine through the conserved F or W. A D gene is named only where the DNA matches it firmly. Some rows have no size entry. The others give once, few or many, or a class for an expanded clone.

J gene,clone size,V gene,D gene,CDR3 DNA,CDR3 protein
TRBJ1-1,NA,TRBV27,TRBD1,TGTGCCAGCAGTTTAGGGTTTCACAGGGGCATGAACACTGAAGCTTTCTTT,CASSLGFHRGMNTEAFF
TRBJ2-1,NA,TRBV12-5,NA,TGTGCTAGTGGGCGGGACGGGGTTTGGAGTGAGCAGTTCTTC,CASGRDGVWSEQFF
TRBJ2-4,NA,TRBV2,NA,TGTGCCAGCAGCTACGGACGGCCTATTTTCTTC,CASSYGRPIFF
TRBJ2-7,NA,TRBV10-2,TRBD2,TGCGCCAGCAGTTTCCGACTAGCGGGAGCTGTGTCCCACGAGCAGTACTTC,CASSFRLAGAVSHEQYF
TRBJ1-1,NA,TRBV30,NA,TGTGCCTGGACGGTAGGTTCGAACACTGAAGCTTTCTTT,CAWTVGSNTEAFF
TRBJ1-2,once,TRBV2,NA,TGTGCCAGCACCGAAGGCCGATACAGGGTTACCAACTATGGCTACACCTTC,CASTEGRYRVTNYGYTF
TRBJ2-2,few,TRBV3-1/TRBV3-2,NA,TGTGCCAGCAGCCAAACGGTTGGATCCGGGGAGCTGTTTTTT,CASSQTVGSGELFF
TRBJ1-2,NA,TRBV9,TRBD1,TGTGCCAGCAGCGTGCACGGGACAGGGGGTCGAGGAGGCTACACCTTC,CASSVHGTGGRGGYTF
TRBJ2-3,NA,TRBV5-1,NA,TGCGCCAGCAGCTTCAGGCCAACAGATACGCAGTATTTT,CASSFRPTDTQYF
TRBJ1-5,NA,TRBV12-3/TRBV12-4,NA,TGTGCCAGCAGTTTACAGAATCAGCCCCAGCATTTT,CASSLQNQPQHF
TRBJ1-1,NA,TRBV28,NA,TGTGCCAGCAGTGGCCCGGGGGGCGCGGGGACTGAAGCTTTCTTT,CASSGPGGAGTEAFF
TRBJ1-6,few,TRBV4-1,NA,TGCGCCAGCAGCAGACTTTCGAGCTCCTATAATTCACCCCTCCACTTT,CASSRLSSSYNSPLHF
TRBJ1-5,NA,TRBV28,TRBD1,TGTGCCAGCTTTAAACAGGGGGCGAACAATCAGCCCCAGCATTTT,CASFKQGANNQPQHF
TRBJ1-2,NA,TRBV6-2/TRBV6-3,NA,TGTGCCAGCAGTTACTCAGTCTATGGCTACACCTTC,CASSYSVYGYTF
TRBJ2-7,NA,TRBV4-1,NA,TGCGCCAGCAGCCAACGGTCTTCTGCCGAGCAGTACTTC,CASSQRSSAEQYF